The 28 T cell receptor beta chains presented below share a single source sample, sequenced in a study of cytotoxic CD8 clonotypes in ibrutinib-treated CLL. Clones were sequenced by immunoSEQ multiplex PCR, and TCRdb holds only the in-frame ones, with some missing. Among about 200,000 clones, 65% to 80% were seen once, and the ten largest hold approximately 6.3%. The source material was PBMCs, sampled after 12 months of ibrutinib treatment. The source is a human donor with chronic lymphocytic leukemia.

The sample holds a few counts of this clone. The rearrangement joins TRBV2 to TRBJ1-4; D gene ambiguous. V dropped 8 bases and J dropped 4 bases, with 2 bases sitting between them. This CDR3 region has 10 residues. In germline, CDR1 is SNHLY, CDR2 FYNNEI. Here the CDR3 reads CASRNEKLFF. CDR3 nucleotide sequence: TGTGCCAGCCGTAATGAAAAACTGTTTTTT.

The chain has TRBV19 and TRBJ2-1, with 9 nucleotides matching TRBD2. Trimming at V came to 7 bases and at J to 7 bases, leaving 8 bases not matched to a gene. CDR1 and CDR2 from the germline V gene are LNHDA and SQIVND (reference sequence). The CDR3 is 14 residues long. CDR3 region: CASIGGGARNEQFF. In DNA, the CDR3 is TGTGCCAGTATCGGCGGGGGGGCTCGGAATGAGCAGTTCTTC.

V is TRBV9 and J is TRBJ1-2, with D tentatively TRBD1 (5 bases). This CDR3 has 14 residues. Trimming removed 2 bases at V and 4 bases at J, with 12 bases between. CDR1 is SGDLS and CDR2 is YYNGEE in the germline V gene. CDR3 coding DNA: TGTGCCAGCAGCGTGGGGCAGATTACCTATGGCTACACCTTC. The encoded protein is CASSVGQITYGYTF.

This chain joins TRBV5-1 and TRBJ2-3; D remains ambiguous. Germline V gene lookup returns CDR1 SGHRS and CDR2 YFSETQ. Trimming left V 2 bases short and J 6 bases short, with 16 bases between. The CDR3 is 15 residues long. As DNA, the CDR3 is TGCGCCAGCAGCTTACACCAATTCATTGGGGATACGCAGTATTTT. Protein: CASSLHQFIGDTQYF. The full variable domain, completed using reference TRBV5-1 and TRBJ2-3, is KAGVTQTPRYLIKTRGQQVTLSCSPISGHRSVSWYQQTPGQGLQFLFEYFSETQRNKGNFPGRFSGRQFSNSRSEMNVSTLELGDSALYLCASSLHQFIGDTQYFGPGTRLTVL.

V and J are TRBV7-2 and TRBJ2-5; 8 nucleotides line up with TRBD2. Germline CDR1 and CDR2: SGHTA and FQGNSA. J gave up 5 bases and V 2 bases, and 7 bases lay outside the gene matches. The CDR3 is made up of 15 amino acids. CDR3 nucleotide sequence: TGTGCCAGCAGCTTACCTGTAGCGGGGATGGAGACCCAGTACTTC. This sequence encodes CASSLPVAGMETQYF.

This clone was found once. J is TRBJ1-2 and V is TRBV18; D call uncertain. The CDR3 covers 13 residues. Trimming stripped 3 bases from V and 6 bases from J, with 11 bases between. Germline assignment: CDR1 KGHSH and CDR2 LQKENI. In DNA form, the CDR3 reads TGTGCCAGCTCACCTTACCCGGAGGATGGCTACACCTTC. The encoded protein is CASSPYPEDGYTF.

V gene TRBV29-1 combines with J gene TRBJ2-7, with 9 bases matching TRBD1. This CDR3 spans 15 amino acids. V shed 3 bases, J shed 3 bases, and the junction held 9 bases outside the gene matches. CDR1 and CDR2 from the germline V gene are SQVTM and ANQGSEA. The CDR3 bases are TGCAGCGTTGATATTCCGGGACAGGGTTTCTACGAGCAGTACTTC. It is translated as CSVDIPGQGFYEQYF.

The CDR3 nucleotides are TGCAGCGTTGATGGTACAGGTCGTTTCGGTAACTATGGCTACACCTTC. Residues: CSVDGTGRFGNYGYTF. This rearrangement joins TRBV29-1 to TRBJ1-2; perhaps TRBD1 as D (5 bases). CDR3 length equals 16 residues. Trimming stripped 3 bases from V and 1 base from J, with 18 bases between. Germline V CDR1 and CDR2: SQVTM, ANQGSEA.

This clone was observed at least ten times. The chain uses TRBV28 and TRBJ2-7; 8 nucleotides match TRBD2. CDR1 and CDR2 from the germline V gene are MDHEN and SYDVKM. V lost 5 bases and J lost 6; bases outside the gene matches: 12. The CDR3 extends over 15 amino acids. The CDR3 sequence is CASSPPYGTRSEQYF. The CDR3 region has the DNA TGTGCCAGCAGTCCCCCGTACGGGACTAGGAGCGAGCAGTACTTC.

For this clone: Germline is not matched at one junction end, which may reflect a read error. This chain links TRBV7-8 with TRBJ1-4; 9 nucleotides agree with TRBD1. Germline V CDR1 and CDR2: SGHVS, FQNEAQ. The CDR3 has 17 residues. CDR3 nucleotides: TGTGCCAGCAGCTTAGGATGGGGACAGGGCGTTAATCAAAAACTGTTTTTT. Translated, it gives CASSLGWGQGVNQKLFF.

This clone appeared a few times. The chain couples TRBV6-5 to TRBJ2-7, with unresolved D. The V end lost 5 bases, the J end lost 7 bases, and 15 bases lay between the germline ends. The CDR3 contains 13 residues. CDR1 is MNHEY, CDR2 SVGAGI, per germline. The CDR3 DNA follows: TGTGCCAGCAGTGTCCCTGGCGTCTGGGAGCAGTACTTC. This sequence encodes CASSVPGVWEQYF.

This clone has only a few counts. The chain employs TRBV9 and TRBJ1-2; D might be TRBD1 (6 bases). V was pared by 3 bases and J by 8 bases, with 11 bases between. The CDR3 totals 12 residues. Germline-derived CDR1 and CDR2 are SGDLS and YYNGEE. In DNA form, the CDR3 reads TGTGCCAGCAGCGCAACAGGGTCCGGCTACACCTTC. Amino acid sequence: CASSATGSGYTF.

The chain uses TRBV25-1 and TRBJ2-5, with D hard to call. V was trimmed by 1 base and J by 7 bases, leaving 13 bases between them. CDR1 is MGHDK, CDR2 SYGVNS, per germline. The CDR3 loop spans 14 amino acids. The CDR3 region has the DNA TGTGCCAGCAGTGAATTCGGCTCCCTTAGGACCCAGTACTTC. Its protein product is CASSEFGSLRTQYF.

The rearrangement links TRBV30 to TRBJ1-5; D uncertain. The CDR3 has 16 amino acids. V lost 1 base, J lost 2 bases, and 15 bases lay in between. Germline CDR1 and CDR2: GTSNPN and SVGIG (reference sequence). The CDR3 is CAWSGRLTLGNQPQHF. The DNA for the CDR3 is TGTGCCTGGAGTGGTAGGCTAACACTGGGCAATCAGCCCCAGCATTTT.

CDR3 DNA sequence: TGTGCCAGCTCACCTATCGTCACTAGCGGGGATAATGAGCAGTTCTTC. As protein: CASSPIVTSGDNEQFF. The rearrangement joins TRBV18 to TRBJ2-1, with 10 bases lining up with TRBD2. Germline V gene sequence: CDR1 KGHSH, CDR2 LQKENI. V was clipped by 3 bases and J by 7 bases; unmatched bases: 9. This CDR3 is built from 16 residues. The whole variable domain, remainder taken from reference TRBV18 and TRBJ2-1, is NAGVMQNPRHLVRRRGQEARLRCSPMKGHSHVYWYRQLPEEGLKFMVYLQKENIIDESGMPKERFSAEFPKEGPSILRIQQVVRGDSAAYFCASSPIVTSGDNEQFFGPGTRLTVL.

This clone was picked up a small number of times. The J gene is TRBJ1-4, the V gene TRBV7-9; D remains unclear. Germline CDR1 and CDR2: SEHNR and FQNEAQ (reference sequence). CDR3 size: 15 residues. With 7 bases removed from V and 7 bases from J, the gap between germline ends came to 19 bases. Written as DNA, the CDR3 is TGTGCCAGCAACTCTGGCCGGGGATTAGGTGAAAAACTGTTTTTT. It encodes CASNSGRGLGEKLFF.

The V and J genes are TRBV28 and TRBJ1-1; 9 positions match TRBD1. The CDR3 contains 16 residues. With V trimmed by 6 bases and J by 3 bases, 11 bases remained unmatched. Germline loops: CDR1 MDHEN, CDR2 SYDVKM. The CDR3 bases are TGTGCCAGCAGCTACCGGGACAGGGTTGCGGACACTGAAGCTTTCTTT. It specifies CASSYRDRVADTEAFF.

V is TRBV29-1 and J is TRBJ1-2; D is uncertain. The CDR3 length is 12 residues. CDR1 and CDR2 from the germline V gene are SQVTM and ANQGSEA. The V and J ends lost 5 bases and 4 bases respectively, with 11 bases between them. CDR3 in amino acids: CSVFDQSYGYTF. CDR3 DNA: TGCAGCGTTTTCGATCAGAGCTATGGCTACACCTTC.

The chain recombines TRBV30 with TRBJ1-6; 7 nucleotides match TRBD1. The CDR3 runs 17 residues. Germline V gene data show CDR1 as GTSNPN and CDR2 as SVGIG (reference sequence). V lost 5 bases to trimming and J lost 3 bases; unmatched junction nucleotides: 13. CDR3 bases: TGTGCCTGGGGCAAAAGCGGGACAGTACTCTATAATTCACCCCTCCACTTT. Residues: CAWGKSGTVLYNSPLHF. Supplemented by reference TRBV30 and TRBJ1-6, the full variable domain reads SQTIHQWPATLVQPVGSPLSLECTVEGTSNPNLYWYRQAAGRGLQLLFYSVGIGQISSEVPQNLSASRPQDRQFILSSKKLLLSDSGFYLCAWGKSGTVLYNSPLHFGNGTRLTVT.

The J gene is TRBJ2-1, the V gene TRBV5-4; D call uncertain. The CDR3 is made up of 12 amino acids. Looked up from germline, CDR1 is SGHNT and CDR2 is YYREEE (reference sequence). Between the trimmed V and J ends, which lost 4 bases and 0 bases, there was a span of 2 bases. The CDR3 DNA follows: TGTGCCAGCAGCCCCTCCTACAATGAGCAGTTCTTC. It codes for CASSPSYNEQFF.

The chain recombines TRBV19 with TRBJ2-7, with 9 bases identical to TRBD2. The trim removed 1 base at V and 2 bases at J, leaving 0 bases unmatched. Germline V gives CDR1 LNHDA, CDR2 SQIVND (reference sequence). The CDR3 is made up of 14 amino acids. This CDR3 reads CASSIGTSAYEQYF. CDR3 DNA sequence: TGTGCCAGTAGTATAGGGACTAGCGCCTACGAGCAGTACTTC.

CDR3 protein: CASSEVGTDTQYF. The CDR3 DNA sequence: TGTGCCAGCAGTGAAGTGGGAACAGATACGCAGTATTTT. The gene calls are TRBV2 and TRBJ2-3; no definite D call. Looked up from germline, CDR1 is SNHLY and CDR2 is FYNNEI. This CDR3 contains 13 residues. Trimming removed 1 base from V and 3 bases from J, with 5 bases in between.

The chain combines TRBV27 with TRBJ2-1; 10 nucleotides align to TRBD2. V shed 7 bases and J 0 bases; nucleotides not matched to a gene: 15. Germline assignment: CDR1 MNHEY and CDR2 SMNVEV (reference sequence). CDR3 length equals 19 residues. The CDR3, as DNA: TGTGCCAGCACAACCCTGGGTCTAGCGGGAGTCGTCTCCTACAATGAGCAGTTCTTC. This gives the protein CASTTLGLAGVVSYNEQFF.

The chain has TRBV7-2 and TRBJ1-2, with D unresolved. CDR1 and CDR2 (germline): SGHTA, FQGNSA. Trimming removed 2 bases from V and 6 bases from J, with 16 bases in between. The CDR3 totals 15 residues. CDR3 in DNA: TGTGCCAGCAGCTTATATTCCGGGAGTCTGGATGGCTACACCTTC. Translated: CASSLYSGSLDGYTF.

The chain recombines TRBV30 with TRBJ2-3; perhaps TRBD2 as D (6 bases). The germline V and J ends were trimmed by 3 bases and 4 bases, with 23 bases remaining between them. This CDR3 contains 17 residues. The germline V gene has CDR1 GTSNPN and CDR2 SVGIG (reference sequence). The CDR3 loop reads CAWSPPRTRAGSDTQYF. The DNA of the CDR3 is TGTGCCTGGAGCCCCCCCCGTACTCGAGCGGGCTCAGATACGCAGTATTTT. The complete variable domain, with remaining parts taken from reference TRBV30 and TRBJ2-3, reads SQTIHQWPATLVQPVGSPLSLECTVEGTSNPNLYWYRQAAGRGLQLLFYSVGIGQISSEVPQNLSASRPQDRQFILSSKKLLLSDSGFYLCAWSPPRTRAGSDTQYFGPGTRLTVL.

The gene calls are TRBV2 and TRBJ2-7; tentatively, D is TRBD1 (6 bases). The CDR3 is 14 residues long. V shed 4 bases and J shed 0 bases, with 10 bases lying between them. The germline CDR1 and CDR2 sequences are SNHLY and FYNNEI. The CDR3 sequence: CASSGDKSSYEQYF. The DNA of the CDR3 is TGTGCCAGCAGTGGGGACAAGAGCTCCTACGAGCAGTACTTC. The complete variable domain, with remaining parts taken from reference TRBV2 and TRBJ2-7, reads EPEVTQTPSHQVTQMGQEVILRCVPISNHLYFYWYRQILGQKVEFLVSFYNNEISEKSEIFDDQFSVERPDGSNFTLKIRSTKLEDSAMYFCASSGDKSSYEQYFGPGTRLTVT.

The gene calls are TRBV7-2 and TRBJ1-1, with D maybe TRBD1 (5 bases). The germline V gene encodes CDR1 SGHTA and CDR2 FQGNSA. Trimming stripped 1 base from V and 4 bases from J, with 13 bases between. CDR3 length: 15 residues. The CDR3 loop reads CASSLVAGQGTEAFF. The CDR3 coding sequence is TGTGCCAGCAGCTTAGTCGCAGGGCAGGGCACTGAAGCTTTCTTT.

V usage is TRBV11-2 and J usage is TRBJ2-3, with D uncertain. Germline V CDR1 and CDR2: SGHAT, FQNNGV. V was shortened by 3 bases and J by 2 bases, with 9 bases between the two germline ends. There are 14 residues in the CDR3. The CDR3 spells CASSFSQATDTQYF. In nucleotides, the CDR3 is TGTGCCAGCAGCTTCTCGCAGGCCACAGATACGCAGTATTTT.